What follows are 26 T cell receptor beta chains derived from one specimen sequenced in a study of blood T cell repertoires in COVID-19. Repertoires were generated with immunoSEQ multiplex PCR, while TCRdb's copy carries only in-frame clones and drops some. The sample holds under 200,000 clones, 84% seen once. Sequenced: PBMCs or T cells enriched from blood (not recorded which). The receptors here all came from a woman aged 25 to 39 who had been exposed to COVID-19.

The J gene is TRBJ1-2, the V gene TRBV30; a weak D match, TRBD1 (5 bases). Germline V gene data show CDR1 as GTSNPN and CDR2 as SVGIG (reference sequence). V shed 2 bases and J shed 12 bases, with 16 bases lying between them. The CDR3 runs 12 residues. The CDR3 region has the DNA TGTGCCTGGAGTACCCGTTCGACAGATCACACCTTC. This translates into CAWSTRSTDHTF. Complete variable domain (other parts from reference TRBV30 and TRBJ1-2): SQTIHQWPATLVQPVGSPLSLECTVEGTSNPNLYWYRQAAGRGLQLLFYSVGIGQISSEVPQNLSASRPQDRQFILSSKKLLLSDSGFYLCAWSTRSTDHTFGSGTRLTVV.

The V and J genes are TRBV3-1 (or the pseudogene TRBV3-2) and TRBJ1-1; possibly TRBD1 for D (5 bases). The V and J ends lost 0 bases and 0 bases respectively, with 11 bases between them. CDR3 length equals 16 residues. Germline assignment: CDR1 LGHDT and CDR2 YNNKEL (reference sequence). CDR3 DNA sequence: TGTGCCAGCAGCCAAGATTTGGCGGGGGTGAACACTGAAGCTTTCTTT. It is translated as CASSQDLAGVNTEAFF.

CDR3 DNA sequence: TGTGCCAGCAGTTTATGGGGCCGAGGTGGCAATCAGCCCCAGCATTTT. It codes for CASSLWGRGGNQPQHF. The chain employs TRBV27 and TRBJ1-5; TRBD1 is a possible D gene (5 bases). The V gene lost 1 base and the J gene lost 2 bases, with 12 bases spanning the gap. Per germline, CDR1 MNHEY and CDR2 SMNVEV (reference sequence). CDR3 length: 16 amino acids.

The chain is built from TRBV6-5 and TRBJ2-4; tentative D call: TRBD1 (5 bases). Germline V gene sequence: CDR1 MNHEY, CDR2 SVGAGI. The V end was cut by 1 base, the J end by 3 bases, with 13 bases between. The CDR3 contains 16 residues. The CDR3 coding sequence is TGTGCCAGCAGTTACTTCGACAGCGCACACAAAAACATTCAGTACTTC. Translating gives CASSYFDSAHKNIQYF.

V usage is TRBV9 and J usage is TRBJ2-1; a possible D gene is TRBD2 (7 bases). The CDR3 extends over 11 amino acids. The germline V and J ends were trimmed by 7 bases and 9 bases, with 11 bases remaining between them. Germline CDR1 and CDR2: SGDLS and YYNGEE. This CDR3 is CASGGAVEQFF. The DNA of the CDR3 is TGTGCCAGCGGGGGGGCCGTTGAGCAGTTCTTC.

The V and J genes are TRBV29-1 and TRBJ1-1, with a tentative D call TRBD1 (6 bases). Germline CDR1 SQVTM, CDR2 ANQGSEA. This CDR3 contains 13 residues. Deletions cut 6 bases from V and 1 base from J, with 12 bases between. CDR3 bases: TGCAGCGTCGGACAGACTGGGAACACTGAAGCTTTCTTT. Protein product: CSVGQTGNTEAFF. The full variable domain, rest sourced from reference TRBV29-1 and TRBJ1-1, is SAVISQKPSRDICQRGTSLTIQCQVDSQVTMMFWYRQQPGQSLTLIATANQGSEATYESGFVIDKFPISRPNLTFSTLTVSNMSPEDSSIYLCSVGQTGNTEAFFGQGTRLTVV.

This rearrangement joins TRBV3-1 (or the pseudogene TRBV3-2) to TRBJ1-6, with TRBD1 as a possible D gene (5 bases). CDR1 is LGHDT and CDR2 is YNNKEL in the germline V gene (reference sequence). V was pared by 7 bases and J by 5 bases, with 12 bases between. This CDR3 comprises 14 residues. The CDR3 loop reads CASTHGGNNSPLHF. The CDR3 DNA follows: TGTGCCAGCACCCACGGGGGGAATAATTCACCCCTCCACTTT.

This clone was seen repeatedly, ten times or more. The chain's CDR3 is CASSHQRGTEQYF. The CDR3 region has the DNA TGTGCCAGCAGCCATCAGCGGGGAACCGAGCAGTACTTC. This rearrangement joins TRBV3-1 (or the pseudogene TRBV3-2) to TRBJ2-7; 7 nucleotides match TRBD2. Germline CDR1 reads LGHDT; CDR2 reads YNNKEL (reference sequence). CDR3 length: 13 amino acids. V was pared by 3 bases and J by 6 bases, with 5 bases of the junction left unmatched.

V usage is TRBV5-4 and J usage is TRBJ1-6; maybe TRBD1 (5 bases). CDR3 size: 12 residues. From germline, CDR1 is SGHNT and CDR2 YYREEE (reference sequence). Trimming stripped 4 bases from V and 13 bases from J, with 12 bases between. CDR3 amino acids: CASSGAGSPLHF. The CDR3 DNA reads TGTGCCAGCAGCGGGGCCGGCTCGCCCCTCCACTTT. Drawing the rest from reference TRBV5-4 and TRBJ1-6, the complete variable domain is ETGVTQSPTHLIKTRGQQVTLRCSSQSGHNTVSWYQQALGQGPQFIFQYYREEENGRGNFPPRFSGLQFPNYSSELNVNALELDDSALYLCASSGAGSPLHFGNGTRLTVT.

This rearrangement joins TRBV19 to TRBJ2-7; D is undetermined. This CDR3 region has 15 residues. V was trimmed by 1 base and J by 5 bases, leaving 15 bases between them. Per the germline V gene, CDR1 is LNHDA and CDR2 is SQIVND (reference sequence). This CDR3 reads CASSIGGSSLHEQYF. The CDR3 nucleotides are TGTGCCAGTAGTATAGGAGGCAGCTCCCTCCACGAGCAGTACTTC.

This chain links TRBV3-1 (or the pseudogene TRBV3-2) with TRBJ2-7; TRBD1 is a possible D gene (5 bases). V was shortened by 6 bases and J by 0 bases, with 12 bases between the two germline ends. Germline lookup yields CDR1 LGHDT and CDR2 YNNKEL (reference sequence). This CDR3 is built from 14 residues. DNA of the CDR3: TGTGCCAGCAGTCACCTTGACAGCTCCTACGAGCAGTACTTC. It encodes CASSHLDSSYEQYF.

The J gene is TRBJ1-1, the V gene TRBV4-1, with D maybe TRBD1 (5 bases). V was pared by 1 base and J by 1 base, with 16 bases between. This CDR3 has 17 residues. Germline V lookup: CDR1 MGHRA, CDR2 YSYEKL. Written as DNA, the CDR3 is TGCGCCAGCAGCCAAGGGGAACAGGTCCTCGGGAACACTGAAGCTTTCTTT. The encoded protein is CASSQGEQVLGNTEAFF.

The chain recombines TRBV10-3 with TRBJ2-7, with 7 bases identical to TRBD1. This CDR3 spans 14 amino acids. The trim removed 0 bases at V and 2 bases at J, leaving 1 base unmatched. Germline CDR1 and CDR2: ENHRY and SYGVKD. CDR3 DNA sequence: TGTGCCATCAGTGAGTCGGGGACAGCCTACGAGCAGTACTTC. Amino acids: CAISESGTAYEQYF.

This clone was seen more than once but under ten times. This chain uses TRBV7-8 with TRBJ1-2, with 12 bases matching TRBD1. This CDR3 has 15 amino acids. Germline CDR1 SGHVS, CDR2 FQNEAQ. V lost 1 base and J lost 8; bases outside the gene matches: 5. The CDR3 loop is CASSLDWDRGRGYTF. In nucleotides, the CDR3 is TGTGCCAGCAGCTTAGACTGGGACAGGGGGCGCGGCTACACCTTC.

The chain employs TRBV19 and TRBJ1-2; TRBD1 matches 7 bases. With 7 bases clipped from V and 1 base from J, the junction kept 6 bases outside the gene matches. This CDR3 spans 14 amino acids. The germline V gene encodes CDR1 LNHDA and CDR2 SQIVND (reference sequence). The CDR3 nucleotides are TGTGCCAGTATCCCCCGGGACAGTAACTATGGCTACACCTTC. It encodes CASIPRDSNYGYTF. The variable domain in full, completed from reference TRBV19 and TRBJ1-2, reads DGGITQSPKYLFRKEGQNVTLSCEQNLNHDAMYWYRQDPGQGLRLIYYSQIVNDFQKGDIAEGYSVSREKKESFPLTVTSAQKNPTAFYLCASIPRDSNYGYTFGSGTRLTVV.

V gene TRBV5-1 combines with J gene TRBJ2-5; D remains ambiguous. Germline V CDR1 and CDR2: SGHRS, YFSETQ. V was trimmed by 0 bases and J by 5 bases, leaving 5 bases between them. The CDR3 extends over 12 amino acids. This chain's CDR3 is CASSLVVETQYF. The CDR3 DNA reads TGCGCCAGCAGCTTGGTAGTGGAGACCCAGTACTTC.

This clone occurred a few times. This chain connects TRBV19 to TRBJ2-1; TRBD2 matches 7 bases. The CDR3 loop spans 14 amino acids. Germline V gene data show CDR1 as LNHDA and CDR2 as SQIVND (reference sequence). Trimming cost V 9 bases and J 2 bases; bases outside gene matches: 7. The CDR3 DNA reads TGTGCCAGCCTCAGCGGGGAGGCCTACAATGAGCAGTTCTTC. Its protein is CASLSGEAYNEQFF.

The chain couples TRBV20-1 to TRBJ2-7; 11 nucleotides match TRBD1. This CDR3 region has 14 residues. V lost 3 bases, J lost 7 bases, and 8 bases stayed unmatched. Germline V gene data show CDR1 as DFQATT and CDR2 as SNEGSKA (reference sequence). The DNA of the CDR3 is TGCAGTGCTAGTAGGACAGGGGGCTTATCGGAGCAGTACTTC. Translated, it gives CSASRTGGLSEQYF.

The CDR3 DNA is TGTGCCAGCAGCTTAGGACTAAACAATGAGCAGTTCTTC. Protein product: CASSLGLNNEQFF. The J gene is TRBJ2-1, the V gene TRBV7-2; D perhaps matches TRBD2 (5 bases). V lost 1 base, J lost 5 bases, and 6 bases lay in between. Germline V CDR1 and CDR2: SGHTA, FQGNSA. This CDR3 has 13 amino acids.

The chain is built from TRBV10-3 and TRBJ2-1; 10 bases agree with TRBD1. V lost 9 bases, J lost 6 bases, and 14 bases stayed unmatched. This CDR3 comprises 16 residues. Germline V gene data show CDR1 as ENHRY and CDR2 as SYGVKD. The CDR3 here is CAIKTRDRGYGNEQFF. CDR3 bases: TGTGCCATTAAGACCCGGGACAGGGGATATGGCAATGAGCAGTTCTTC.

This clone was observed a few times. The V and J genes are TRBV4-1 and TRBJ1-5; D might be TRBD1 (6 bases). The V gene lost 2 bases and the J gene lost 7 bases, with 12 bases spanning the gap. Germline V gene data show CDR1 as MGHRA and CDR2 as YSYEKL. The CDR3 is 14 residues long. The CDR3 is CASSQMGAGQPQHF. The CDR3 nucleotides are TGCGCCAGCAGCCAAATGGGGGCAGGGCAGCCCCAGCATTTT.

The V gene is TRBV18, the J gene TRBJ2-1; 8 bases are shared with TRBD1. Trimming removed 3 bases from V and 4 bases from J; junction bases left unmatched: 5. CDR1 is KGHSH, CDR2 LQKENI, per germline. The CDR3 covers 15 residues. The CDR3 DNA follows: TGTGCCAGCTCACCTCTAGGACAGGGATACAATGAGCAGTTCTTC. It translates to CASSPLGQGYNEQFF.

CDR3 in amino acids: CASVQAATDGEAFF. The CDR3 DNA is TGTGCCAGCGTCCAGGCCGCCACAGACGGTGAAGCTTTCTTT. This chain uses TRBV2 with TRBJ1-1; D not resolved. Trimming removed 8 bases at V and 7 bases at J, with 20 bases between. Germline CDR1 reads SNHLY; CDR2 reads FYNNEI. The CDR3 has 14 residues.

This chain links TRBV27 with TRBJ1-1; possibly TRBD1 for D (6 bases). Germline assignment: CDR1 MNHEY and CDR2 SMNVEV (reference sequence). Trimming pared 1 base from V and 4 bases from J, leaving 13 bases between. The CDR3 spans 15 residues. CDR3 sequence (DNA): TGTGCCAGCAGTTTATGGGGGCATCGCATCACTGAAGCTTTCTTT. Translation gives CASSLWGHRITEAFF.

The CDR3 region has the DNA TGTGCCAGCAGTGATGGACAGAGCACAGATACGCAGTATTTT. Translation: CASSDGQSTDTQYF. The J gene is TRBJ2-3, the V gene TRBV6-1, with a possible D match to TRBD1 (6 bases). Deletions cut 3 bases from V and 0 bases from J, with 7 bases between. The CDR3 is 14 residues long. From germline, CDR1 is MNHNS and CDR2 SASEGT.

The chain employs TRBV10-1 and TRBJ2-1, with 8 bases identical to TRBD2. The germline V gene encodes CDR1 WNHNN and CDR2 SYGVQD (reference sequence). J gave up 3 bases and V 2 bases, and 3 bases lay outside the gene matches. The CDR3 loop spans 15 amino acids. In nucleotides, the CDR3 is TGCGCCAGCAGTGAGACGGGGGGGGACTACAATGAGCAGTTCTTC. It yields the protein CASSETGGDYNEQFF.